This T cell receptor (beta chain) was recorded in a study of T cells in localized non-small cell lung cancer. This CDR3 comprises 14 residues. V dropped 0 bases and J dropped 9; count of bases not matched to a gene: 6. Germline CDR1 and CDR2: SGHTA and FQGNSA. Sequencing used immunoSEQ multiplex PCR; TCRdb keeps in-frame clones, though not all of them. The sample has about 64,000 clones, about four fifths seen once; the top ten hold approximately 4.7%. The source of this sequence is a man between 40 and 70 years old with stage II lung adenocarcinoma. The starting material was PBMCs, obtained before any cancer treatment. The chain carries TRBV7-2 and TRBJ2-3, with TRBD2 matching over 7 bases. CDR3 in DNA: TGTGCCAGCAGCTTAGCGACTAGCCCCAAGACGCAGTATTTT. Translated: CASSLATSPKTQYF.